This TCR beta chain is drawn from a study of regulatory T cells in long-lasting Graves disease. The trim removed 4 bases at V and 5 bases at J, leaving 5 bases unmatched. There are 14 residues in the CDR3. CDR1 and CDR2 from the germline V gene are SGHRS and YFSETQ. A word on this clonotype: Its antigen is unidentified.

The authors built TCR beta libraries using iRepertoire HTBI primers and Arm-PCR of CDR3 regions. Each CDR3 protein gets one entry after TCRdb re-called the multiplex PCR reads with MiXCR. The table records over 250,000 distinct CDR3 sequences, 20% to 25% of them present only once. Broader study findings: Persistent disease preferred TRBV28, TRBJ1-2 and TRBJ2-5; new disease, TRBV20-1 and TRBJ2-1. The sample size was small, and this may have reduced accuracy.

Time point defined: persistent/refractory GD, antithyroid drugs over 5 years with positive TRAb. PBMC-extracted RNA yielded the TCR library. The sequence derives from a female donor with Graves disease. The specimen comprised peripheral blood mononuclear cells (PBMCs), sampled when the disease was refractory, from a patient treated with antithyroid drugs. The gene calls are TRBV5-1 and TRBJ1-1; 10 bases line up with TRBD1. In DNA form, the CDR3 reads TGCGCCAGCAGCCTCGGGACAGGGGTTACTGAAGCTTTCTTT. It codes for CASSLGTGVTEAFF.